These 9 T cell receptor beta chains share one sample of origin, sequenced in a study of monozygotic twins with inflammatory bowel disease. TCRdb re-called the 5' RACE reads; one entry per CDR3 protein, DNA not given. The table for this sample gives approximately 400,000 distinct CDR3 sequences. The sequenced material came from blood. The receptors here all came from a human donor with ulcerative colitis or Crohn's disease, or a healthy co-twin of an affected twin (not recorded which).

The CDR3: CASSILHRDHRTDTQYF. This chain links TRBV21-1 with TRBJ2-3; the TCRdb D gene call, TRBD1, has no DNA to confirm it. TRBV21-1 is classified as a pseudogene. The CDR3 runs to 17 residues.

V and J are TRBV20-1 and TRBJ2-7; TCRdb names TRBD2, which stays unverified in the absence of DNA. Germline V gene data show CDR1 as DFQATT and CDR2 as SNEGSKA (reference sequence). The CDR3 spans 12 residues. The CDR3 region is CSALDYTYEQYF.

The gene calls are TRBV7-3 and TRBJ2-1; with no DNA, the TCRdb D assignment of TRBD2 cannot be verified. This CDR3 has 16 residues. The germline V gene has CDR1 SGHTA and CDR2 FQGTGA. CDR3 sequence reads: CAAERPGGGRYNEQFF.

The chain is built from TRBV20-1 and TRBJ2-1; TCRdb picks TRBD2, but there is no DNA to check that call. This CDR3 is built from 15 residues. Germline-derived CDR1 and CDR2 are DFQATT and SNEGSKA (reference sequence). CDR3: CSASGQVPTYNEQFF.

The chain carries TRBV20-1 and TRBJ2-3; lacking DNA, the TRBD1 call made by TCRdb goes unchecked. Looked up from germline, CDR1 is DFQATT and CDR2 is SNEGSKA (reference sequence). The CDR3 runs to 15 residues. CDR3 amino acids: CSAFGGGAGTDTQYF.

This rearrangement joins TRBV28 to TRBJ2-4; lacking DNA, the TRBD2 call made by TCRdb goes unchecked. From germline, CDR1 is MDHEN and CDR2 SYDVKM. The CDR3 extends over 11 amino acids. The CDR3 is CATGEGLLRGF.

The V and J genes are TRBV28 and TRBJ1-3; TCRdb proposes TRBD1, but this gene call is untestable without DNA. The CDR3 has 14 amino acids. The germline V gene encodes CDR1 MDHEN and CDR2 SYDVKM. CDR3 sequence: CASRTGGRGNTIYF.

This chain connects TRBV28 to TRBJ1-2; absent DNA, TCRdb's TRBD1 call cannot be checked. This CDR3 contains 15 residues. CDR1 and CDR2 from the germline V gene are MDHEN and SYDVKM. CDR3 in amino acids: CASTPGGGKEYGYTF.

J is TRBJ2-6 and V is TRBV19; TCRdb designates TRBD1, a call that cannot be tested without DNA. This CDR3 is 18 amino acids long. Germline V gene data show CDR1 as LNHDA and CDR2 as SQIVND (reference sequence). The CDR3 is CASTKKGHRGTGANVLTF. Together with reference TRBV19 and TRBJ2-6, the CDR3 gives the full variable domain: DGGITQSPKYLFRKEGQNVTLSCEQNLNHDAMYWYRQDPGQGLRLIYYSQIVNDFQKGDIAEGYSVSREKKESFPLTVTSAQKNPTAFYLCASTKKGHRGTGANVLTFGAGSRLTVL.